The 21 T cell receptor beta chains given below trace back to one sample, sequenced in a study of OX40 agonist ivuxolimab in advanced cancers. Only in-frame clones appear in the TCRdb table, and some are missing; sequencing was by immunoSEQ multiplex PCR. Seen here are under 70,000 clones, 75% to 90% observed once, and the top ten hold 0.95% to 1.5%. The source was CD4+ or CD8+ T cells sorted from blood, collected in a trial of the OX40 agonist ivuxolimab. All receptors come from an adult with an advanced solid tumor such as melanoma, head and neck, liver or kidney cancer.

The chain links TRBV5-1 to TRBJ1-2; D gene uncertain. Trimming took off 1 base at V and 3 bases at J, with 10 bases between the two ends. The CDR3 is made up of 14 amino acids. Germline lookup yields CDR1 SGHRS and CDR2 YFSETQ. CDR3 protein: CASSLTGMDYGYTF. CDR3 DNA sequence: TGCGCCAGCAGCTTGACGGGGATGGACTATGGCTACACCTTC.

The V and J genes are TRBV5-1 and TRBJ2-5, with TRBD1 identical over 7 bases. Germline V gene lookup returns CDR1 SGHRS and CDR2 YFSETQ. The CDR3 length is 15 residues. With V trimmed by 2 bases and J by 5 bases, 9 bases remained unmatched. The CDR3 protein is CASSFRTGPWETQYF. CDR3 DNA: TGCGCCAGCAGCTTTAGGACAGGACCGTGGGAGACCCAGTACTTC. Together with reference TRBV5-1 and TRBJ2-5, the CDR3 gives the full variable domain: KAGVTQTPRYLIKTRGQQVTLSCSPISGHRSVSWYQQTPGQGLQFLFEYFSETQRNKGNFPGRFSGRQFSNSRSEMNVSTLELGDSALYLCASSFRTGPWETQYFGPGTRLLVL.

This sequence joins TRBV5-5 and TRBJ2-7; TRBD2 agrees at 12 bases. The trim removed 3 bases at V and 0 bases at J, leaving 4 bases unmatched. The CDR3 has 16 residues. The germline CDR1 and CDR2 sequences are SGHKS and YYEKEE (reference sequence). The CDR3 coding sequence is TGTGCCAGCAGCTGGGCTAGCGGGAGGGCCTCCTACGAGCAGTACTTC. Residues: CASSWASGRASYEQYF.

The genes are TRBV25-1 and TRBJ1-4; 7 nucleotides align to TRBD1. The CDR3 spans 15 residues. From germline, CDR1 is MGHDK and CDR2 SYGVNS. With V trimmed by 1 base and J by 8 bases, 7 bases remained unmatched. As DNA, the CDR3 is TGTGCCAGCAGTGAATTTGACAGGGCGGACGAAAAACTGTTTTTT. This gives the protein CASSEFDRADEKLFF.

This sequence joins TRBV7-8 and TRBJ2-1; 10 bases agree with TRBD2. V gave up 0 bases and J gave up 6 bases; unmatched junction bases: 2. The germline gives CDR1 SGHVS, CDR2 FQNEAQ. This CDR3 has 15 amino acids. CDR3 protein: CASSLALAGANEQFF. The CDR3, as DNA: TGTGCCAGCAGCTTAGCGCTAGCGGGAGCCAATGAGCAGTTCTTC.

This clone showed up just a few times. V is TRBV5-4 and J is TRBJ1-3; weak D call: TRBD1 (6 bases). Per germline, CDR1 SGHNT and CDR2 YYREEE (reference sequence). V was shortened by 4 bases and J by 3 bases, with 11 bases between the two germline ends. The CDR3 is 14 residues long. CDR3 DNA sequence: TGTGCCAGCAGCCCCACAGGGTATGGAAACACCATATATTTT. Its translation is CASSPTGYGNTIYF.

The V and J genes are TRBV2 and TRBJ2-7; 7 bases are a match to TRBD1. CDR1 is SNHLY and CDR2 is FYNNEI in the germline V gene. The CDR3 has 13 residues. Losses at the gene ends were 7 bases for V and 1 base for J; bases not matched to a gene: 4. CDR3 in DNA: TGTGCCAGCAAGTCGGGACAGTCCTACGAGCAGTACTTC. Its translation is CASKSGQSYEQYF.

The V and J genes are TRBV18 and TRBJ2-7, with D tentatively TRBD1 (5 bases). Germline V gene sequence: CDR1 KGHSH, CDR2 LQKENI. The germline V and J ends were trimmed by 2 bases and 5 bases, with 13 bases remaining between them. The CDR3 is 14 residues long. This CDR3 reads CASSPSFSRDEQYF. CDR3 sequence (DNA): TGTGCCAGCTCACCATCGTTCTCCAGGGACGAGCAGTACTTC.

This rearrangement joins TRBV5-1 to TRBJ2-2, with 13 bases fitting TRBD2. The J segment lost 10 bases and the V segment lost 4 bases, leaving 7 bases of the junction unmatched. CDR3 length equals 15 residues. CDR1 is SGHRS and CDR2 is YFSETQ in the germline V gene. CDR3 nucleotide sequence: TGCGCCAGCAGCCCTGGACTAGCGGGAGTGGAGGAGCTGTTTTTT. Its protein product is CASSPGLAGVEELFF.

The chain uses TRBV6-1 and TRBJ1-4; possibly TRBD1 for D (6 bases). Trimming shortened V by 7 bases and J by 4 bases, and 13 bases separated the two germline ends. In germline, CDR1 is MNHNS, CDR2 SASEGT. This CDR3 contains 14 residues. The CDR3 nucleotides read TGTGCCAGCAACGGGGGGCCTAATAATGAAAAACTGTTTTTT. Translation: CASNGGPNNEKLFF.

The chain combines TRBV19 with TRBJ1-1; 7 bases align to TRBD1. This CDR3 has 13 residues. V shed 3 bases and J 6 bases; nucleotides not matched to a gene: 4. The V gene's germline CDR1 is LNHDA and CDR2 SQIVND (reference sequence). CDR3 nucleotides: TGTGCCAGTAGTATTTATGACAGGGCTGAAGCTTTCTTT. Its protein product is CASSIYDRAEAFF.

V is TRBV6-5 and J is TRBJ1-3; TRBD1 might be the D (5 bases). CDR1 is MNHEY and CDR2 is SVGAGI in the germline V gene. Trimming left V 4 bases short and J 2 bases short, with 9 bases between. CDR3 size: 14 residues. The CDR3, as DNA: TGTGCCAGCAGTTCGTCGGGGGCTGGAAACACCATATATTTT. It yields the protein CASSSSGAGNTIYF.

This clone has a single count. The V call is TRBV6-1, the J call TRBJ1-1; no clear D gene. CDR3 length: 14 amino acids. V lost 7 bases and J 3 bases, leaving 15 bases between the germline ends. Germline-derived CDR1 and CDR2 are MNHNS and SASEGT. CDR3 DNA: TGTGCCAGCACCCAAGGCCAGATTCACACTGAAGCTTTCTTT. It is translated as CASTQGQIHTEAFF.

V usage is TRBV2 and J usage is TRBJ2-5; D assignment may be TRBD1 or TRBD2 (5 bases each). Trimming stripped 8 bases from V and 2 bases from J, with 18 bases between. This CDR3 has 15 residues. CDR1 is SNHLY and CDR2 is FYNNEI in the germline V gene. CDR3 coding DNA: TGTGCCAGCTCCCCGGGGCAGGCAGAGCAAGAGACCCAGTACTTC. Its translation: CASSPGQAEQETQYF. Combining the CDR3 with reference TRBV2 and TRBJ2-5 gives the whole variable domain EPEVTQTPSHQVTQMGQEVILRCVPISNHLYFYWYRQILGQKVEFLVSFYNNEISEKSEIFDDQFSVERPDGSNFTLKIRSTKLEDSAMYFCASSPGQAEQETQYFGPGTRLLVL.

This chain links TRBV5-4 with TRBJ1-1; the match to TRBD1 covers 11 bases. From germline, CDR1 is SGHNT and CDR2 YYREEE (reference sequence). The CDR3 contains 16 residues. After removal of 2 bases from V and 5 bases from J, the junction contained 8 bases not matched to a gene. The CDR3 loop is CASSLRDRGGGTEAFF. The CDR3 bases are TGTGCCAGCAGCTTACGGGACAGGGGGGGAGGTACTGAAGCTTTCTTT.

V usage is TRBV28 and J usage is TRBJ1-1; 11 bases match TRBD1. V lost 7 bases to trimming and J lost 5 bases; unmatched junction nucleotides: 6. Germline loops: CDR1 MDHEN, CDR2 SYDVKM. There are 14 residues in the CDR3. CDR3 nucleotides: TGTGCCAGCACCCCCGGACAGGGGGCGACTGAAGCTTTCTTT. Protein product: CASTPGQGATEAFF.

V and J are TRBV27 and TRBJ2-7; 12 bases map to TRBD1. CDR3 size: 16 residues. Germline-derived CDR1 and CDR2 are MNHEY and SMNVEV (reference sequence). V lost 3 bases and J lost 3; bases outside the gene matches: 6. This CDR3 is CASSLRGTGGYYEQYF. The DNA of the CDR3 is TGTGCCAGCAGTTTGAGGGGGACAGGGGGCTACTACGAGCAGTACTTC.

Note on this clone: It is likely a read error, because the conserved phenylalanine at the end of the CDR3 is missing. The DNA is omitted, as the CDR3 cannot be located on it reliably, and the CDR3 follows TCRdb's listing. V gene TRBV6-5 combines with J gene TRBJ2-7; TRBD1, the D gene given by the table, was not confirmed from the DNA. Germline loops: CDR1 MNHEY, CDR2 SVGAGI. The CDR3 contains 10 residues when both ends are counted. CDR3 residues: CASNAGQPGS.

The genes are TRBV6-1 and TRBJ2-1; 9 bases align to TRBD2. CDR3 length equals 17 residues. Losses at the gene ends were 1 base for V and 4 bases for J; bases not matched to a gene: 8. CDR1 and CDR2 from the germline V gene are MNHNS and SASEGT. The CDR3 DNA reads TGTGCCAGCAGTGAAGGGTTAGCGGGAGTAAAGTACAATGAGCAGTTCTTC. Protein product: CASSEGLAGVKYNEQFF.

This clone was recorded a few times. CDR3 sequence (DNA): TGTGCCAGCAGCTTGCATCCCCCCGGGACTAGCGGGTTCAATGAGCAGTTCTTC. Translated, it gives CASSLHPPGTSGFNEQFF. The V and J genes are TRBV11-3 and TRBJ2-1; 12 nucleotides line up with TRBD2. CDR1 is SGHNT and CDR2 is YENEEA in the germline V gene. There are 18 residues in the CDR3. The junction had 12 bases not matched to a gene; V was cut back by 3 bases and J by 6 bases.

This clone was counted only a few times. The genes are TRBV7-9 and TRBJ1-3; 7 nucleotides align to TRBD1. CDR1 is SEHNR, CDR2 FQNEAQ, per germline (reference sequence). V shed 6 bases and J 5 bases; nucleotides not matched to a gene: 7. There are 14 residues in the CDR3. The CDR3 region is CASSKTGTRNTIYF. CDR3 DNA sequence: TGTGCCAGCAGTAAGACAGGGACAAGAAACACCATATATTTT.